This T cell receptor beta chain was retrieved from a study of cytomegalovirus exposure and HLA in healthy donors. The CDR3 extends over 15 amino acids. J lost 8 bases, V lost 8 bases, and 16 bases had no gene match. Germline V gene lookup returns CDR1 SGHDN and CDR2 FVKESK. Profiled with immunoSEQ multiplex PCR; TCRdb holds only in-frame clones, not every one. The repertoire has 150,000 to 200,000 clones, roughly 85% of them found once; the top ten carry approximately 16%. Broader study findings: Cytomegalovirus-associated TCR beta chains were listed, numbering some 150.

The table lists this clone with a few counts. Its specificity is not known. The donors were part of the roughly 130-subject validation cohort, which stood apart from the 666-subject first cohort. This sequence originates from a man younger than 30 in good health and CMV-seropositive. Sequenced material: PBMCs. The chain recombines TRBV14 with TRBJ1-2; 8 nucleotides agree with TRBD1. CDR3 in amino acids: CASQGTGDPEGGYTF. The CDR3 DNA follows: TGTGCCAGCCAAGGGACAGGTGACCCCGAGGGCGGCTACACCTTC.